This is a list of T cell receptor beta chains from one sample in a study of beta chain features in type 1 diabetes. This table comes from immunoSEQ multiplex PCR, and its TCRdb copy is limited to in-frame clones, with some not included. There are about 930,000 clones in the sample; roughly 15% occur only once, and about 0.025% lies in the top ten. Sequencing was done on a sample of naive CD4+ T cells from blood. These receptors were obtained from a woman aged 18-29 years in good health. Each CDR3 is given with its conserved first and last residue. A D gene is named only where the DNA matches it firmly. Size is stated for part of the rows, as once, few or many counts, or as a class when the clone is expanded.

V	size	D	J	DNA	CDR3
TRBV28	few	.	TRBJ2-7	TGTGCCACCCAGAGTGCAGGAGGGCCCTACGAGCAGTACTTC	CATQSAGGPYEQYF
TRBV18	many	.	TRBJ2-1	TGTGCCAGCTCACCAGGGGGCAATGAGCAGTTCTTC	CASSPGGNEQFF
TRBV4-3	.	.	TRBJ2-5	TGCGCCAGCACCCCCCGGCCGCGGGAGACCCAGTACTTC	CASTPRPRETQYF
TRBV4-2	.	.	TRBJ2-7	TGTGCCAGCAGCTCCGAAGGGCTAAGCCACGAGCAGTACTTC	CASSSEGLSHEQYF
TRBV6-5	.	.	TRBJ2-7	TGTGCCAGCAGTGCGGGACACCTCTACGAGCAGTACTTC	CASSAGHLYEQYF
TRBV5-5	.	.	TRBJ2-1	TGTGCCAGCAGCTTAGGAGGAAATGAGCAGTTCTTC	CASSLGGNEQFF
TRBV10-3	.	.	TRBJ2-1	TGTGCCACAGGGCCCGCGGGACGTGAGCAGTTCTTC	CATGPAGREQFF
TRBV27	few	.	TRBJ2-5	TGTGCCAGCAGCCGACCAACAACAGAGACCCAGTACTTC	CASSRPTTETQYF
TRBV29-1	few	TRBD1	TRBJ1-4	TGCAGCGTTACAGGGGTCGGAAATGAAAAACTGTTTTTT	CSVTGVGNEKLFF
TRBV10-3	few	TRBD2	TRBJ2-3	TGTGCCACATTTCTGGGACTAGCGGATGATACGCAGTATTTT	CATFLGLADDTQYF
TRBV27	few	TRBD1	TRBJ2-1	TGTGCCAGCAGTCCAAGGGGGCAGGGTGTGCATCTTCGCAATGAGCAGTTCTTC	CASSPRGQGVHLRNEQFF
TRBV28	.	.	TRBJ2-6	TGTGCCAGCAGTCCGGGCTCTGGGGCCAACGTCCTGACTTTC	CASSPGSGANVLTF
TRBV6-5	few	.	TRBJ1-1	TGTGCCAGCAGTTATCAGATGAACACTGAAGCTTTCTTT	CASSYQMNTEAFF
TRBV7-3	few	.	TRBJ2-7	TGTGCCAGCAGCTCCCCGGGCCTCGAGCAGTACTTC	CASSSPGLEQYF
TRBV29-1	.	.	TRBJ2-7	TGCAGCGTTGTCGACGGTGGGGACTACGAGCAGTACTTC	CSVVDGGDYEQYF
TRBV28	few	.	TRBJ2-2	TGTGCCAGCAGGAGGCAGTTAAACACCGGGGAGCTGTTTTTT	CASRRQLNTGELFF
TRBV28	few	TRBD2	TRBJ2-1	TGTGCCAGCGGAGTAGCGGGAGTCTGGAATGAGCAGTTCTTC	CASGVAGVWNEQFF
TRBV5-1	.	TRBD1	TRBJ1-2	TGCGCCAGCAGCCCCCAGACAGGGGATCACTATGGCTACACCTTC	CASSPQTGDHYGYTF
TRBV27	.	.	TRBJ2-7	TGTGCCAGCAGTCAGGGGCACGAGCAGTACTTC	CASSQGHEQYF
TRBV15	.	TRBD1	TRBJ1-1	TGTGCCACCAGCATGGGACAGGCGGGCCTTAATACTGAAGCTTTCTTT	CATSMGQAGLNTEAFF
TRBV25-1	.	.	TRBJ1-1	TGTGCCAGCAGTGAAAAATTGGCCCCTAATCCGGGGAACACTGAAGCTTTCTTT	CASSEKLAPNPGNTEAFF
TRBV5-1	.	TRBD1	TRBJ1-1	TGCGCCAGCAGCCTGACAGGGGGCATGAACACTGAAGCTTTCTTT	CASSLTGGMNTEAFF
TRBV7-2	.	.	TRBJ2-5	TGTGCCAGCAGCTTAATGGCTCAAGAGACCCAGTACTTC	CASSLMAQETQYF